Listed below are T cell receptor beta chains from one sample, sequenced in a study of identical twins. MiXCR was run by TCRdb on the 5' RACE reads, yielding one entry per CDR3 protein. Of 450,000 or so distinct CDR3 sequences detected, 20% to 25% appear once; the ten largest clones hold around 3%. These sequences were also reported in another study, on T cells expressing NK-cell markers.

Source material: CD4+ T cells sorted from blood. All receptors derive from a woman aged 18-35 years in good health. The conserved cysteine and the conserved F or W are not part of the CDR3 here.

V	J	CDR3
TRBV29-1	TRBJ1-2	SVGPGEDGGYT
TRBV5-6	TRBJ2-7	ASSFSSESEQY
TRBV7-6	TRBJ1-5	ASSPGQGVSNQPQH
TRBV20-1	TRBJ1-5	SARISVEQPQH
TRBV20-1	TRBJ2-1	SARKQLAEQF
TRBV7-9	TRBJ2-1	ASSLEPGLREQF
TRBV5-1	TRBJ2-5	ASSTPDSVVVETQY
TRBV7-2	TRBJ1-6	ASSLDGVSPLH
TRBV18	TRBJ2-7	ASSPSHGYEQY
TRBV5-1	TRBJ1-1	ASSLVMGQLNTEAF
TRBV27	TRBJ1-1	ASPLGGSGVRGITEAF
TRBV7-2	TRBJ2-1	ASSRVGGRDNEQF
TRBV11-2	TRBJ2-3	ASSLDHLDTQY
TRBV30	TRBJ2-5	AWSKGQGARETQY
TRBV7-2	TRBJ2-3	ASSLYLASTDTQY
TRBV25-1	TRBJ2-1	ASSDNQGKGFSYNEQF
TRBV20-1	TRBJ2-7	SARVLAGPEQY
TRBV20-1	TRBJ1-5	SALQGALDQPQH
TRBV12-3/TRBV12-4	TRBJ2-2	ASSLTAGVIGELF
TRBV29-1	TRBJ1-1	SVGGTGAGITEAF
TRBV10-2	TRBJ2-1	ASSESRTGPTYNEQF
TRBV15	TRBJ2-3	ATSRDPVGVLTDTQY
TRBV3-1	TRBJ1-2	ASSQGGGTRRSIYT
TRBV7-9	TRBJ1-3	ASSRGESGNTIY
TRBV7-9	TRBJ1-2	ASSFREGSYGYT
TRBV3-1	TRBJ2-1	ASSHNSGREQF
TRBV7-9	TRBJ2-3	ASNPKKENTQY
TRBV15	TRBJ1-6	ATSTGQYNSPLH
TRBV4-1	TRBJ2-1	ASSPAGLVTYNEQF
TRBV7-2	TRBJ2-7	ASSPQAAIQYEQY
TRBV5-1	TRBJ1-1	ASSWPTGTNTEAF
TRBV11-3	TRBJ2-1	ASSLVRLAGFNEQF
TRBV6-5	TRBJ1-6	ASSSRGSYNSPLH
TRBV24-1	TRBJ2-3	ATSDLITDTQY
TRBV9	TRBJ2-1	ASSVVSGSGNEQF
TRBV29-1	TRBJ2-5	SVGGKRETQY
TRBV5-5	TRBJ2-7	ASSTRSYEQY
TRBV4-2	TRBJ2-4	ASSQGALPPLAKNIQY
TRBV12-3/TRBV12-4	TRBJ1-1	ASRPSPSGRAEAF
TRBV6-5	TRBJ2-1	ASSSISGRAINEQF
TRBV20-1	TRBJ2-7	SALTTLNVYEQY
TRBV9	TRBJ2-2	ASSVASGKNTGELF
TRBV5-1	TRBJ2-7	ASSLVAGEYEQY
TRBV20-1	TRBJ1-5	SARTGHSGNQPQH
TRBV10-3	TRBJ2-5	AIRLDGLGETQY
TRBV6-1	TRBJ2-3	ASGIAAPTDTQY
TRBV5-1	TRBJ2-5	ASSPRDREPLETQY
TRBV5-1	TRBJ2-1	ASSLNIFSYNEQF
TRBV7-8	TRBJ1-2	ASSLEPHYGYT
TRBV24-1	TRBJ1-5	ADGSRGHQPQH
TRBV10-1	TRBJ1-6	ASSGDGDYNSPLH
TRBV7-9	TRBJ2-2	ASSSTSGAPNTGELF
TRBV20-1	TRBJ1-5	SATVPGQGRDQPQH
TRBV6-2/TRBV6-3	TRBJ1-5	ASSYDRNMHQPQH
TRBV2	TRBJ2-1	ASSEMRGGLNEQF